Shown below are 3 T cell receptor beta chains from a single sample sequenced in a study of T cell responses to AZD1222 COVID-19 vaccine. The method was immunoSEQ multiplex PCR; TCRdb's version includes in-frame clones alone and lacks a portion of them. Among 85,000 to 90,000 clones, roughly 88% were seen once, and the ten largest hold about 9.3%. The sequencing used peripheral blood, collected on day 0 of MenACWY control vaccination. The receptors were gathered from an adult in good health.

The rearrangement links TRBV20-1 to TRBJ2-3, with 8 nucleotides matching TRBD1. The CDR3 is 15 amino acids. The V gene end was trimmed by 3 bases and the J gene end by 4 bases; junction bases not matched to a gene: 9. The germline gives CDR1 DFQATT, CDR2 SNEGSKA (reference sequence). CDR3 sequence: CSASRADRVSDTQYF. DNA for the CDR3: TGCAGTGCTAGTCGCGCGGACAGGGTATCAGATACGCAGTATTTT.

This clone was recorded once. The V call is TRBV5-6, the J call TRBJ1-6, with 10 bases lining up with TRBD1. CDR1 and CDR2 from the germline V gene are SGHDT and YYEEEE. The V and J ends lost 4 bases and 4 bases, in that order; junction bases with no gene match: 2. The CDR3 spans 15 residues. The CDR3 region is CASSVGQGYNSPLHF. CDR3 coding DNA: TGTGCCAGCAGCGTGGGACAGGGGTATAATTCACCCCTCCACTTT.

The CDR3 bases are TGTGCCAGCAGCCAGACAGGGTACACTGAAGCTTTCTTT. Encoded protein: CASSQTGYTEAFF. This rearrangement joins TRBV11-3 to TRBJ1-1, with 7 bases that match TRBD1. V was pared by 5 bases and J by 3 bases, with 3 bases of the junction left unmatched. Germline CDR1 SGHNT, CDR2 YENEEA. The CDR3 has 13 amino acids.